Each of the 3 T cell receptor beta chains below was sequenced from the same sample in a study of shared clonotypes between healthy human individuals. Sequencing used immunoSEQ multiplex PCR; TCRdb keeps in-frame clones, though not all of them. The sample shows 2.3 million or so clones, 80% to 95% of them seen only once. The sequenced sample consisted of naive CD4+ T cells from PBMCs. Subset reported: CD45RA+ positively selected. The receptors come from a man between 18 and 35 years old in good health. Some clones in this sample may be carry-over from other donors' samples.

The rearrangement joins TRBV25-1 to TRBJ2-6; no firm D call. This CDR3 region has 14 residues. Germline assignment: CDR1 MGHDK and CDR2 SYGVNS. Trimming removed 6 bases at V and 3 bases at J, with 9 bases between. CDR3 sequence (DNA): TGTGCCAGCAGGACGAAATTTGGGGCCAACGTCCTGACTTTC. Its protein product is CASRTKFGANVLTF.

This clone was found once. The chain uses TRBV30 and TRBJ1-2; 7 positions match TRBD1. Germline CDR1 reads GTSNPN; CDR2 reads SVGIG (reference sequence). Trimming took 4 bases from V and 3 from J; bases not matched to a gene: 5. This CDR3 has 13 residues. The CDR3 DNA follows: TGTGCCTGGACACCTGACAGGGACTATGGCTACACCTTC. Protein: CAWTPDRDYGYTF.

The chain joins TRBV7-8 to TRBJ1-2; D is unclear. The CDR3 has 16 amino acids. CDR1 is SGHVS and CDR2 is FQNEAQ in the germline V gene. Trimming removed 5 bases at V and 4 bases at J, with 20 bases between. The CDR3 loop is CASSPQRFVTRYGYTF. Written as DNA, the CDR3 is TGTGCCAGCAGCCCCCAGAGGTTCGTGACCCGCTATGGCTACACCTTC.